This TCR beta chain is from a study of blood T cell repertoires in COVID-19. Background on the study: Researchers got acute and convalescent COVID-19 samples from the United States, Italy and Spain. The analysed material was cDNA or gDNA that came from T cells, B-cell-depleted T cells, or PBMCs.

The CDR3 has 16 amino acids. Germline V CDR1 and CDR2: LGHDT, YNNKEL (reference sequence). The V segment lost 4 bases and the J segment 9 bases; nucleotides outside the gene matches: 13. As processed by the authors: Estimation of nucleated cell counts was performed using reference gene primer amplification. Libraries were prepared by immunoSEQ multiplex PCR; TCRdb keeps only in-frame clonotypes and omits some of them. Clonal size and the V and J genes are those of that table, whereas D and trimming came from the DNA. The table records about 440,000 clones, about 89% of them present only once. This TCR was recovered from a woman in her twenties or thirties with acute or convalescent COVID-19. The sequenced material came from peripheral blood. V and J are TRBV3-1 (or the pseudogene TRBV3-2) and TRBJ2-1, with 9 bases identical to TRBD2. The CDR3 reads CASSRVKPGLAGEQFF. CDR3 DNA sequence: TGTGCCAGCAGCCGAGTTAAGCCGGGACTAGCCGGTGAGCAGTTCTTC.